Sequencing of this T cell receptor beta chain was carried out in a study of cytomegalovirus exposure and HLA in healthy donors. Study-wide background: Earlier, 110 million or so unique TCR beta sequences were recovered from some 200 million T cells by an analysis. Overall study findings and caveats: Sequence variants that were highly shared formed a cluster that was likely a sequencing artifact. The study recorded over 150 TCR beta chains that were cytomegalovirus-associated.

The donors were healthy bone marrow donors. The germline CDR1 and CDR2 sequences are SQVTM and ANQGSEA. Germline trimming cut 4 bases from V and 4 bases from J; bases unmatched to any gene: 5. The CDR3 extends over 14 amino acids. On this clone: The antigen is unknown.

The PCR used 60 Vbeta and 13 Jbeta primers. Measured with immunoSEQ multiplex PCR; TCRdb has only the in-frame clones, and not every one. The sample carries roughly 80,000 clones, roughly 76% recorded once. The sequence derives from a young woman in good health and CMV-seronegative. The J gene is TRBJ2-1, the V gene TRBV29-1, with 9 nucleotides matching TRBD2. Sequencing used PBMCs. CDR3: CSVVASGRYNEQFF. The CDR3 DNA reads TGCAGCGTTGTAGCAAGCGGGAGGTACAATGAGCAGTTCTTC.